These 8 T cell receptor beta chains were sequenced from one sample in a study of cytomegalovirus exposure and HLA in healthy donors. The PCR made use of 60 Vbeta and 13 Jbeta primers. This table comes from immunoSEQ multiplex PCR, and its TCRdb copy is limited to in-frame clones, with some not included. The sample yields some 190,000 clones, about 80% seen once. Sequenced input: PBMCs. The source is a middle-aged woman in good health and CMV-seronegative.

This sequence joins TRBV5-8 and TRBJ1-1; 7 bases align to TRBD1. CDR1 is SGHTS and CDR2 is YDEGEE in the germline V gene. J gave up 5 bases and V 1 base, and 5 bases lay outside the gene matches. There are 14 residues in the CDR3. DNA for the CDR3: TGTGCCAGCAGCTTGTGGGGCAGGGGGACTGAAGCTTTCTTT. This codes for CASSLWGRGTEAFF. Supplemented by reference TRBV5-8 and TRBJ1-1, the full variable domain reads EAGVTQSPTHLIKTRGQQATLRCSPISGHTSVYWYQQALGLGLQFLLWYDEGEERNRGNFPPRFSGRQFPNYSSELNVNALELEDSALYLCASSLWGRGTEAFFGQGTRLTVV.

The V call is TRBV6-5, the J call TRBJ1-1; D unresolved. The CDR3 has 11 residues. Germline CDR1 MNHEY, CDR2 SVGAGI. V lost 8 bases to trimming and J lost 3 bases, with 7 bases between them. The CDR3 reads CASLRDTEAFF. CDR3 in DNA: TGTGCCAGCTTGAGAGACACTGAAGCTTTCTTT.

The gene calls are TRBV6-1 and TRBJ2-7, with TRBD1 identical over 8 bases. Trimming removed 8 bases from V and 5 bases from J; junction bases left unmatched: 8. The CDR3 sequence is 13 residues long. Germline loops: CDR1 MNHNS, CDR2 SASEGT. DNA for the CDR3: TGTGCCAGCTCCGAGACAGGGGAGCACGAGCAGTACTTC. This codes for CASSETGEHEQYF.

The gene calls are TRBV7-9 and TRBJ2-1, with 7 bases that match TRBD2. Per the germline V gene, CDR1 is SEHNR and CDR2 is FQNEAQ (reference sequence). The CDR3 has 15 amino acids. Trimming at V came to 1 base and at J to 6 bases, leaving 6 bases not matched to a gene. CDR3 coding DNA: TGTGCCAGCAGCTTAGAACTCAGCGGGGTCAATGAGCAGTTCTTC. This gives the protein CASSLELSGVNEQFF.

The genes are TRBV29-1 and TRBJ2-3; tentative D call: TRBD2 (5 bases). In germline, CDR1 is SQVTM, CDR2 ANQGSEA. There are 13 residues in the CDR3. The V and J ends lost 0 bases and 1 base respectively, with 5 bases between them. This CDR3 is CSVEEGGTDTQYF. In DNA, the CDR3 is TGCAGCGTTGAAGAGGGAGGCACAGATACGCAGTATTTT.

The rearrangement uses TRBV6-5 and TRBJ2-5; a possible D gene is TRBD1 (6 bases). Trimming removed 6 bases at V and 4 bases at J, with 12 bases between. CDR3 length equals 13 residues. Germline V lookup: CDR1 MNHEY, CDR2 SVGAGI. The CDR3, as DNA: TGTGCCAGCAGATTCAGGGGTCGAGAGACCCAGTACTTC. The encoded protein is CASRFRGRETQYF.

Only one count was recorded for this clone. V usage is TRBV5-5 and J usage is TRBJ2-1; D is undetermined. The CDR3 is made up of 14 amino acids. The V gene lost 5 bases and the J gene lost 8 bases, with 17 bases spanning the gap. Germline CDR1 and CDR2: SGHKS and YYEKEE (reference sequence). CDR3 nucleotides: TGTGCCAGCAGTTCTGAAAGTCGAGTCGATGAGCAGTTCTTC. Protein product: CASSSESRVDEQFF.

This clone occurred a few times. The chain recombines TRBV4-3 with TRBJ1-1, with D tentatively TRBD1 (5 bases). CDR1 and CDR2 from the germline V gene are LGHNA and YSLEER. The CDR3 is 14 residues long. The germline V and J ends were trimmed by 0 bases and 7 bases, with 12 bases remaining between them. In nucleotides, the CDR3 is TGCGCCAGCAGCCAAGATAGGGGAGGGTTTGAAGCTTTCTTT. Protein sequence: CASSQDRGGFEAFF.